Below are 16 T cell receptor beta chains sequenced from a single sample in a study of radiotherapy plus CTLA-4 blockade in lung cancer. Method: immunoSEQ multiplex PCR; TCRdb's copy keeps in-frame clones and lacks some. The sample has some 51,000 clones, 70% to 80% seen once. The source material was peripheral blood, sampled from a patient treated with radiotherapy plus ipilimumab. Every receptor here comes from a human donor with non-small cell lung cancer who had a complete response to radiotherapy plus ipilimumab.

This chain joins TRBV7-2 and TRBJ1-4, with D unclear. V lost 5 bases and J lost 0, with 7 bases in between. Germline V lookup: CDR1 SGHTA, CDR2 FQGNSA. This CDR3 region has 14 residues. The CDR3 DNA follows: TGTGCCAGCAGCCCCCTTGCAACTAATGAAAAACTGTTTTTT. Translating gives CASSPLATNEKLFF.

This clone has only a few counts. This chain joins TRBV6-1 and TRBJ2-6, with no clear D. V dropped 0 bases and J dropped 2 bases, with 5 bases sitting between them. Germline loops: CDR1 MNHNS, CDR2 SASEGT. There are 15 residues in the CDR3. For the CDR3, the DNA is TGTGCCAGCAGTGAAGCCCATCCTGGGGCCAACGTCCTGACTTTC. It encodes CASSEAHPGANVLTF.

This clone has only a few counts. This chain joins TRBV19 and TRBJ1-3; D is ambiguous. V was shortened by 0 bases and J by 8 bases, with 11 bases between the two germline ends. The CDR3 totals 14 residues. Per germline, CDR1 LNHDA and CDR2 SQIVND (reference sequence). The CDR3 sequence is CASSIEDTTDTIYF. CDR3 sequence (DNA): TGTGCCAGTAGTATAGAAGACACAACGGACACCATATATTTT. Full variable domain (remainder filled in from reference TRBV19 and TRBJ1-3): DGGITQSPKYLFRKEGQNVTLSCEQNLNHDAMYWYRQDPGQGLRLIYYSQIVNDFQKGDIAEGYSVSREKKESFPLTVTSAQKNPTAFYLCASSIEDTTDTIYFGEGSWLTVV.

This chain links TRBV11-3 with TRBJ2-7, with D possibly matching TRBD2 (6 bases). This CDR3 is 13 amino acids long. Trimming stripped 5 bases from V and 1 base from J, with 9 bases between. CDR1 SGHNT and CDR2 YENEEA come from the germline V gene. The DNA of the CDR3 is TGTGCCAGCAGCACCGGACTATCCTACGAGCAGTACTTC. Its translation is CASSTGLSYEQYF.

The chain carries TRBV11-2 and TRBJ2-7, with TRBD2 identical over 8 bases. There are 14 residues in the CDR3. Looked up from germline, CDR1 is SGHAT and CDR2 is FQNNGV. The ends lost 2 bases at V and 3 bases at J; junction bases unmatched: 3. This CDR3 is CASSLSGGYYEQYV. CDR3 nucleotide sequence: TGTGCCAGCAGCTTAAGCGGGGGTTACTACGAGCAGTACGTC.

V usage is TRBV4-3 and J usage is TRBJ2-7, with D possibly TRBD2 on 6 matching bases. This CDR3 comprises 15 residues. Looked up from germline, CDR1 is LGHNA and CDR2 is YSLEER. V was pared by 0 bases and J by 2 bases, with 11 bases between. CDR3 sequence (DNA): TGCGCCAGCAGCCAAGAAGGGCGGGGTCCCTACGAGCAGTACTTC. Protein: CASSQEGRGPYEQYF.

The rearrangement links TRBV15 to TRBJ1-2; tentatively, D is TRBD1 (5 bases). The CDR3 extends over 12 amino acids. V lost 4 bases and J 7 bases, leaving 10 bases between the germline ends. Germline V gives CDR1 LNHNV, CDR2 YYDKDF (reference sequence). As DNA, the CDR3 is TGTGCCACCAGCACCCGGACATTTGGCTACACCTTC. As protein: CATSTRTFGYTF.

The gene calls are TRBV7-2 and TRBJ2-5; D remains ambiguous. The DNA end is a closer match to TRBJ2-7, so the J assignment may be wrong. The CDR3 contains 12 residues. Germline assignment: CDR1 SGHTA and CDR2 FQGNSA. This CDR3 is CASSLQVYEQYF. The CDR3 DNA sequence: TGTGCCAGCAGCTTACAGGTCTACGAGCAGTACTTC.

The J gene is TRBJ1-4, the V gene TRBV19; 7 bases match TRBD1. This CDR3 is 16 amino acids long. CDR1 is LNHDA and CDR2 is SQIVND in the germline V gene (reference sequence). V trimming: 0 bases; J trimming: 6 bases; junction bases outside the gene matches: 7. Here the CDR3 DNA reads TGTGCCAGTAGTATAGATGGGACAGAAGCATATGAAAAACTGTTTTTT. Its protein product is CASSIDGTEAYEKLFF.

This clone has more than one count but fewer than ten. The V call is TRBV6-1, the J call TRBJ2-5; D perhaps matches TRBD2 (5 bases). This CDR3 has 12 amino acids. The ends were cut back, 6 bases at V and 5 bases at J, with 10 bases in the middle. Germline assignment: CDR1 MNHNS and CDR2 SASEGT. The CDR3, as DNA: TGTGCCAGCAGGGGCGGCGGGGAGACCCAGTACTTC. It is translated as CASRGGGETQYF.

The gene calls are TRBV2 and TRBJ1-5; TRBD1 might be the D (5 bases). The CDR3 is made up of 14 amino acids. The V end lost 4 bases, the J end lost 1 base, and 8 bases lay between the germline ends. The germline V gene encodes CDR1 SNHLY and CDR2 FYNNEI. CDR3 in amino acids: CASSGDSSNQPQHF. The CDR3 region has the DNA TGTGCCAGCAGTGGTGACAGCAGCAATCAGCCCCAGCATTTT. Combining the CDR3 with reference TRBV2 and TRBJ1-5 gives the whole variable domain EPEVTQTPSHQVTQMGQEVILRCVPISNHLYFYWYRQILGQKVEFLVSFYNNEISEKSEIFDDQFSVERPDGSNFTLKIRSTKLEDSAMYFCASSGDSSNQPQHFGDGTRLSIL.

The chain recombines TRBV28 with TRBJ2-7, with 8 nucleotides matching TRBD2. Germline V CDR1 and CDR2: MDHEN, SYDVKM. The junction had 10 bases not matched to a gene; V was cut back by 7 bases and J by 2 bases. The CDR3 runs 15 residues. CDR3 protein: CASTPGGAVPYEQYV. DNA for the CDR3: TGTGCCAGCACCCCGGGGGGGGCGGTCCCCTACGAGCAGTACGTC.

The chain has TRBV18 and TRBJ2-7; 8 positions match TRBD2. The CDR3 covers 12 residues. Germline loops: CDR1 KGHSH, CDR2 LQKENI. The V segment lost 6 bases and the J segment 3 bases; nucleotides outside the gene matches: 1. The CDR3 DNA follows: TGTGCCAGCTCCGGGACTAGCTACGAGCAGTACGTC. It is translated as CASSGTSYEQYV.

The chain couples TRBV7-2 to TRBJ1-2, with D possibly TRBD1 on 6 matching bases. In germline, CDR1 is SGHTA, CDR2 FQGNSA. The V end was cut by 4 bases, the J end by 4 bases, with 16 bases between. This CDR3 has 15 amino acids. The CDR3 protein is CASSSSGTRFYGYTF. DNA of the CDR3: TGTGCCAGCAGCTCGAGCGGGACAAGATTCTATGGCTACACCTTC.

The genes are TRBV6-5 and TRBJ2-1; 14 bases fit TRBD2. Trimming took 5 bases from V and 9 from J; bases not matched to a gene: 6. The CDR3 is 15 amino acids. Germline values: CDR1 MNHEY, CDR2 SVGAGI. DNA of the CDR3: TGTGCCAGCAGTGCTGGGACTAGCGGGGGTGGTGAGCAGTTCTTC. As protein: CASSAGTSGGGEQFF.

V usage is TRBV5-1 and J usage is TRBJ1-1, with 7 bases aligning to TRBD1. The CDR3 is 14 amino acids. The germline gives CDR1 SGHRS, CDR2 YFSETQ. V dropped 0 bases and J dropped 3; count of bases not matched to a gene: 2. The CDR3: CASSLDRGYTEAFF. The CDR3 DNA follows: TGCGCCAGCAGCTTGGACAGGGGCTACACTGAAGCTTTCTTT. Full variable domain (outside the CDR3, taken from reference TRBV5-1 and TRBJ1-1): KAGVTQTPRYLIKTRGQQVTLSCSPISGHRSVSWYQQTPGQGLQFLFEYFSETQRNKGNFPGRFSGRQFSNSRSEMNVSTLELGDSALYLCASSLDRGYTEAFFGQGTRLTVV.